This TCR beta chain is from a study of cytotoxic CD8 clonotypes in ibrutinib-treated CLL. Study results and limitations: Pretreatment clonality was elevated relative to age-matched healthy donors and paralleled circulating CD8+ T-cell counts.

In this sample, this clone turned up once. Antigen: not known. V was pared by 3 bases and J by 5 bases, with 11 bases between. Per germline, CDR1 LNHDA and CDR2 SQIVND (reference sequence). The CDR3 has 14 amino acids. Profiled with immunoSEQ multiplex PCR; TCRdb holds only in-frame clones, not every one. The data contain more than 20,000 clones, 70% to 85% of them singletons. The sequence was obtained from a human donor with chronic lymphocytic leukemia. The chain has TRBV19 and TRBJ2-1; D unclear. This sample comprised PBMCs, obtained before ibrutinib treatment. In nucleotides, the CDR3 is TGTGCCAGTAGTATTCTCGGTCAGAACAATGAGCAGTTCTTC. Translated: CASSILGQNNEQFF.